This passage covers 30 T cell receptor beta chains from one sample sequenced in a study of T cell repertoires in cytomegalovirus infection. Via MiXCR, TCRdb re-called the reads, giving one row per CDR3 protein. The sample lists around 260,000 distinct CDR3 sequences; more than 20% were seen once. Source material: PBMCs. The receptors originated from a human donor in good health (CMV status not recorded). Some clones in this sample may be carry-over from other donors' samples.

This clonotype was counted many times. The V and J genes are TRBV7-2 and TRBJ2-1, with 7 bases fitting TRBD2. Germline V gene data show CDR1 as SGHTA and CDR2 as FQGNSA. V was clipped by 5 bases and J by 13 bases; unmatched bases: 26. The CDR3 loop spans 18 amino acids. The CDR3 nucleotides are TGTGCCAGCAGCGGGGGAGCCGGGGGGATGGCGGGAGTTAGGAAACAGTTCTTC. Translating gives CASSGGAGGMAGVRKQFF.

This clonotype was counted ten times or more. The V call is TRBV4-1, the J call TRBJ2-7, with 13 bases aligning to TRBD2. This CDR3 has 19 residues. V trimming: 7 bases; J trimming: 6 bases; junction bases outside the gene matches: 21. CDR1 and CDR2 (germline): MGHRA, YSYEKL. The CDR3 DNA is TGCGCCAGCATCCGTTCGTGCGGACTAGCGGGAGCCACTTCTCTCGAGCAGTACTTC. Amino acids: CASIRSCGLAGATSLEQYF.

This clonotype was detected ten times or more. V is TRBV7-3 and J is TRBJ2-7, with a possible D match to TRBD1 (7 bases). The CDR3 has 16 residues. The V end lost 1 base, the J end lost 0 bases, and 13 bases lay between the germline ends. From germline, CDR1 is SGHTA and CDR2 FQGTGA. This CDR3 reads CASSLMGGQASYEQYF. CDR3 in DNA: TGTGCCAGCAGCTTAATGGGAGGACAGGCCTCCTACGAGCAGTACTTC.

This clonotype was observed many times. The rearrangement joins TRBV7-7 to TRBJ2-2; no definite D call. The CDR3 runs to 14 residues. The germline V and J ends were trimmed by 5 bases and 0 bases, with 7 bases remaining between them. The germline V gene has CDR1 SSHAT and CDR2 FNYEAQ (reference sequence). The CDR3 sequence is CASSPKTNTGELFF. CDR3 DNA sequence: TGTGCCAGCAGCCCCAAGACGAACACCGGGGAGCTGTTTTTT. Drawing the rest from reference TRBV7-7 and TRBJ2-2, the complete variable domain is GAGVSQSPRYKVTKRGQDVTLRCDPISSHATLYWYQQALGQGPEFLTYFNYEAQPDKSGLPSDRFSAERPEGSISTLTIQRTEQRDSAMYRCASSPKTNTGELFFGEGSRLTVL.

The chain uses TRBV7-2 and TRBJ2-5; the D gene is possibly TRBD2 (5 bases). Trimming left V 5 bases short and J 2 bases short, with 12 bases between. CDR1 SGHTA and CDR2 FQGNSA come from the germline V gene. The CDR3 extends over 14 amino acids. CDR3 sequence reads: CASSPRADQETQYF. The DNA for the CDR3 is TGTGCCAGCAGCCCGCGGGCTGATCAAGAGACCCAGTACTTC.

This clonotype occurred a few times. The CDR3, as DNA: TGTGCCACCAACAGGGAGTCCTACAATGAGCAGTTCTTC. Its protein is CATNRESYNEQFF. The chain employs TRBV6-2 or TRBV6-3 and TRBJ2-1, with D tentatively TRBD1 (6 bases). Germline V gene sequence: CDR1 MNHEY, CDR2 SVGEGT. This CDR3 has 13 residues. V lost 10 bases to trimming and J lost 1 base, with 11 bases between them.

This clonotype was seen many times. The chain recombines TRBV7-2 with TRBJ1-5; D is perhaps TRBD1 (5 bases). Between the trimmed V and J ends, which lost 5 bases and 1 base, there was a span of 15 bases. Germline values: CDR1 SGHTA, CDR2 FQGNSA. The CDR3 consists of 16 residues. CDR3 loop: CASSDQGLLSNQPQHF. CDR3 sequence (DNA): TGTGCCAGCAGCGATCAGGGATTGTTGAGCAATCAGCCCCAGCATTTT.

This clonotype was counted between two and nine times. The chain has TRBV7-2 and TRBJ2-1, with unresolved D. The CDR3 runs to 12 residues. Looked up from germline, CDR1 is SGHTA and CDR2 is FQGNSA. V gave up 7 bases and J gave up 4 bases, with 8 bases separating them. CDR3 residues: CASTPGYNEQFF. For the CDR3, the DNA is TGTGCCAGCACCCCGGGTTACAATGAGCAGTTCTTC.

This clonotype occurred many times. This chain joins TRBV7-3 and TRBJ2-1; 11 bases fit TRBD2. CDR1 and CDR2 from the germline V gene are SGHTA and FQGTGA. Unmatched junction bases numbered 2, after V lost 5 bases and J lost 2 bases. The length of the CDR3 is 15 residues. CDR3 nucleotide sequence: TGTGCCAGCAGCCCACTAGCGGGAGCCTACAATGAGCAGTTCTTC. Amino acid sequence: CASSPLAGAYNEQFF.

This clonotype was detected only a few times. This chain joins TRBV12-3 or TRBV12-4 and TRBJ1-2; 7 bases map to TRBD1. This CDR3 region has 12 residues. J lost 8 bases, V lost 5 bases, and 5 bases had no gene match. The CDR3 loop reads CASSETGYGYTF. The CDR3 DNA is TGTGCCAGCAGTGAGACAGGGTACGGCTACACCTTC.

Ten or more counts support this clonotype. The chain combines TRBV7-2 with TRBJ1-5; 7 nucleotides align to TRBD1. This CDR3 is built from 13 residues. V lost 4 bases and J lost 7; bases outside the gene matches: 4. CDR1 is SGHTA and CDR2 is FQGNSA in the germline V gene. This chain's CDR3 is CASSSRTGQPQHF. As DNA, the CDR3 is TGTGCCAGCAGCTCCCGGACAGGACAGCCCCAGCATTTT.

This clonotype was counted many times. This rearrangement joins TRBV10-3 to TRBJ1-5, with D tentatively TRBD1 (6 bases). V dropped 10 bases and J dropped 7 bases, with 17 bases sitting between them. Germline CDR1 and CDR2: ENHRY and SYGVKD. The CDR3 has 13 amino acids. The chain's CDR3 is CATESTGGQPQHF. The CDR3 coding sequence is TGTGCCACCGAATCGACAGGAGGACAGCCCCAGCATTTT.

The sample holds a few counts of this clonotype. The chain uses TRBV7-9 and TRBJ1-6; D perhaps matches TRBD1 (5 bases). Germline V gives CDR1 SEHNR, CDR2 FQNEAQ (reference sequence). This CDR3 has 17 amino acids. Trimming took off 6 bases at V and 4 bases at J, with 19 bases between the two ends. In DNA, the CDR3 is TGTGCCAGCAGTATAGCAGGTCGGGGGACTTATAATTCACCCCTCCACTTT. Protein product: CASSIAGRGTYNSPLHF. The variable domain in full, completed from reference TRBV7-9 and TRBJ1-6, reads DTGVSQNPRHKITKRGQNVTFRCDPISEHNRLYWYRQTLGQGPEFLTYFQNEAQLEKSRLLSDRFSAERPKGSFSTLEIQRTEQGDSAMYLCASSIAGRGTYNSPLHFGNGTRLTVT.

V usage is TRBV6-5 and J usage is TRBJ2-3, with D unclear. The V gene's germline CDR1 is MNHEY and CDR2 SVGAGI. V was clipped by 2 bases and J by 6 bases, with 9 bases between them. The CDR3 covers 13 residues. CDR3 residues: CASSYRLGDTQYF. The CDR3 bases are TGTGCCAGCAGTTACAGGCTGGGGGATACGCAGTATTTT.

In its sample, this clonotype was seen a few times. The V and J genes are TRBV28 and TRBJ2-7, with TRBD1 as a possible D gene (5 bases). Trimming cost V 1 base and J 3 bases, with 10 bases left between them. The CDR3 spans 14 residues. The germline V gene encodes CDR1 MDHEN and CDR2 SYDVKM. Here the CDR3 reads CASSLFTGDYEQYF. The CDR3, as DNA: TGTGCCAGCAGTTTATTCACAGGAGACTACGAGCAGTACTTC.

V is TRBV20-1 and J is TRBJ1-4; D unclear. The CDR3 length is 14 residues. V was shortened by 1 base and J by 0 bases, with 6 bases between the two germline ends. In germline, CDR1 is DFQATT, CDR2 SNEGSKA (reference sequence). CDR3 in DNA: TGCAGTGCTAGAGCGAGGACAACTAATGAAAAACTGTTTTTT. This sequence encodes CSARARTTNEKLFF.

The V call is TRBV9, the J call TRBJ2-1; 11 bases line up with TRBD2. The CDR3 has 15 residues. Germline CDR1 and CDR2: SGDLS and YYNGEE. V was clipped by 0 bases and J by 6 bases; unmatched bases: 2. CDR3 coding DNA: TGTGCCAGCAGCGTAGCCACTAGCGGGAGCAATGAGCAGTTCTTC. Protein: CASSVATSGSNEQFF.

This clonotype was observed at least ten times. The chain combines TRBV7-2 with TRBJ2-5; D unclear. Germline CDR1 and CDR2: SGHTA and FQGNSA. The CDR3 runs to 13 residues. V shed 5 bases and J shed 1 base, with 8 bases lying between them. For the CDR3, the DNA is TGTGCCAGCAGCCTTTTGGGCCAAGAGACCCAGTACTTC. Translating gives CASSLLGQETQYF. Combining the CDR3 with reference TRBV7-2 and TRBJ2-5 gives the whole variable domain GAGVSQSPSNKVTEKGKDVELRCDPISGHTALYWYRQSLGQGLEFLIYFQGNSAPDKSGLPSDRFSAERTGGSVSTLTIQRTQQEDSAVYLCASSLLGQETQYFGPGTRLLVL.

The CDR3 protein is CSAREDDPGNIQYF. The CDR3 region has the DNA TGCAGTGCTAGAGAGGATGACCCCGGAAACATTCAGTACTTC. V is TRBV20-1 and J is TRBJ2-4; no clear D gene. This CDR3 has 14 amino acids. Trimming shortened V by 0 bases and J by 6 bases, and 12 bases separated the two germline ends. Germline CDR1 is DFQATT and CDR2 is SNEGSKA (reference sequence).

This clonotype was observed a handful of times. The chain couples TRBV6-2 or TRBV6-3 to TRBJ2-2; 11 bases match TRBD2. Trimming cost V 5 bases and J 4 bases; bases outside gene matches: 9. Germline V gene lookup returns CDR1 MNHEY and CDR2 SVGEGT. The CDR3 has 17 residues. This CDR3 reads CASSKRLAGMSTGELFF. CDR3 nucleotides: TGTGCCAGCAGTAAGAGACTAGCGGGAATGTCCACCGGGGAGCTGTTTTTT.

This clonotype was recorded a few times. V and J are TRBV11-2 and TRBJ2-7; 8 bases align to TRBD1. V shed 5 bases and J 5 bases; nucleotides not matched to a gene: 8. Germline V gene lookup returns CDR1 SGHAT and CDR2 FQNNGV. This CDR3 has 14 amino acids. The CDR3 here is CASSPSPGGDEQYF. CDR3 bases: TGTGCCAGCAGCCCCAGTCCAGGGGGCGACGAGCAGTACTTC. Supplemented by reference TRBV11-2 and TRBJ2-7, the full variable domain reads EAGVAQSPRYKIIEKRQSVAFWCNPISGHATLYWYQQILGQGPKLLIQFQNNGVVDDSQLPKDRFSAERLKGVDSTLKIQPAKLEDSAVYLCASSPSPGGDEQYFGPGTRLTVT.

The table lists this clonotype with a few counts. The V gene is TRBV6-2 or TRBV6-3, the J gene TRBJ2-5; D not certain. Trimming pared 0 bases from V and 2 bases from J, leaving 13 bases between. The CDR3 extends over 16 amino acids. The germline gives CDR1 MNHEY, CDR2 SVGEGT. The CDR3 nucleotides read TGTGCCAGCAGTTACTCGTTCCGGGCAGGACAAGAGACCCAGTACTTC. It encodes CASSYSFRAGQETQYF.

This chain joins TRBV7-6 and TRBJ2-3; 13 nucleotides agree with TRBD2. The CDR3 is 15 amino acids. Trimming cost V 5 bases and J 5 bases; bases outside gene matches: 4. Germline CDR1 reads SGHVS; CDR2 reads FNYEAQ. The CDR3 DNA follows: TGTGCCAGCAGCACTAGCGGGGGGGCTGGAGATACGCAGTATTTT. Translation gives CASSTSGGAGDTQYF.

The CDR3 nucleotides are TGCGCCAGCACCAGGACAGCACTCACAGCTAACTATGGCTACACCTTC. Encoded protein: CASTRTALTANYGYTF. The J gene is TRBJ1-2, the V gene TRBV5-1, with D perhaps matching TRBD1 (6 bases). The CDR3 loop spans 16 amino acids. Trimming removed 6 bases from V and 0 bases from J, with 18 bases in between. Germline values: CDR1 SGHRS, CDR2 YFSETQ. Based on the CDR3 plus reference TRBV5-1 and TRBJ1-2, the full variable domain is KAGVTQTPRYLIKTRGQQVTLSCSPISGHRSVSWYQQTPGQGLQFLFEYFSETQRNKGNFPGRFSGRQFSNSRSEMNVSTLELGDSALYLCASTRTALTANYGYTFGSGTRLTVV.

The genes are TRBV7-8 and TRBJ2-6, with D possibly being TRBD1 or TRBD2 (5 bases each). Germline V gene lookup returns CDR1 SGHVS and CDR2 FQNEAQ. This CDR3 contains 12 residues. Trimming shortened V by 3 bases and J by 9 bases, and 6 bases separated the two germline ends. The chain's CDR3 is CASSLRGNVLTF. The CDR3 DNA is TGTGCCAGCAGCTTGAGGGGCAACGTCCTGACTTTC.

The chain uses TRBV7-2 and TRBJ2-2, with TRBD2 matching 8 bases. Germline V CDR1 and CDR2: SGHTA, FQGNSA. With V trimmed by 5 bases and J by 3 bases, 8 bases remained unmatched. The CDR3 has 16 amino acids. Written as DNA, the CDR3 is TGTGCCAGCAGCCCGGCGGGGGGCCGCGACACCGGGGAGCTGTTTTTT. Encoded protein: CASSPAGGRDTGELFF.

The chain links TRBV19 to TRBJ1-1; D is uncertain. The length of the CDR3 is 13 residues. Trimming took off 2 bases at V and 5 bases at J, with 9 bases between the two ends. Germline CDR1 and CDR2: LNHDA and SQIVND (reference sequence). CDR3 in DNA: TGTGCCAGTAGTATAAGGAAAGGGACTGAAGCTTTCTTT. Amino acid sequence: CASSIRKGTEAFF.

This clonotype was observed a few times. The chain couples TRBV18 to TRBJ2-1; D is perhaps TRBD2 (6 bases). Trimming took off 1 base at V and 8 bases at J, with 9 bases between the two ends. Germline CDR1 reads KGHSH; CDR2 reads LQKENI. The CDR3 is made up of 13 amino acids. CDR3 nucleotides: TGTGCCAGCTCACCACGGACTACCGATGAGCAGTTCTTC. Amino acid sequence: CASSPRTTDEQFF. Filled out from reference TRBV18 and TRBJ2-1, the complete variable domain reads NAGVMQNPRHLVRRRGQEARLRCSPMKGHSHVYWYRQLPEEGLKFMVYLQKENIIDESGMPKERFSAEFPKEGPSILRIQQVVRGDSAAYFCASSPRTTDEQFFGPGTRLTVL.

The rearrangement uses TRBV20-1 and TRBJ1-6, with a possible D match to TRBD1 (5 bases). Germline assignment: CDR1 DFQATT and CDR2 SNEGSKA (reference sequence). The CDR3 consists of 14 residues. V was cut by 4 bases and J by 2 bases, with 9 bases left in between. The CDR3 loop reads CSATRQTYNSPLHF. The CDR3 nucleotides are TGCAGTGCTACCAGACAGACCTATAATTCACCCCTCCACTTT.

J is TRBJ2-1 and V is TRBV12-3 or TRBV12-4, with 13 bases identical to TRBD2. J was trimmed by 8 bases and V by 3 bases; bases with no gene match: 7. The length of the CDR3 is 16 residues. The CDR3 is CASSFHGLAGVDEQFF. The CDR3 DNA reads as TGTGCCAGCAGTTTTCATGGACTAGCGGGAGTAGATGAGCAGTTCTTC.